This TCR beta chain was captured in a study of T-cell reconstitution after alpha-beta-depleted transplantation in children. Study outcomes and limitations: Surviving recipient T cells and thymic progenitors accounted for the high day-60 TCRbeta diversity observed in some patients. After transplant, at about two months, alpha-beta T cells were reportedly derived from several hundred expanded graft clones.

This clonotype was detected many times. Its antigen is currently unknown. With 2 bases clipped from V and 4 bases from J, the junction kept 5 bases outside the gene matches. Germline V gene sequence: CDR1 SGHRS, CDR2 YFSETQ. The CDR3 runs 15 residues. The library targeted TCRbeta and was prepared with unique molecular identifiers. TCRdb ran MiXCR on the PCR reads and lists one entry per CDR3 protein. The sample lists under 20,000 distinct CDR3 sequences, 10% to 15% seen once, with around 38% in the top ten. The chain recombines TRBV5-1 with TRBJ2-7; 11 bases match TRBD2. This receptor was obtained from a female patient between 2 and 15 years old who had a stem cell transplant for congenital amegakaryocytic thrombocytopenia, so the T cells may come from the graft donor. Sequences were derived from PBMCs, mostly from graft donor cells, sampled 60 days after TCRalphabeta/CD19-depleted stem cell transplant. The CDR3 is CASSFGTSGLYEQYF. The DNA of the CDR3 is TGCGCCAGCAGCTTCGGGACTAGCGGACTATACGAGCAGTACTTC.